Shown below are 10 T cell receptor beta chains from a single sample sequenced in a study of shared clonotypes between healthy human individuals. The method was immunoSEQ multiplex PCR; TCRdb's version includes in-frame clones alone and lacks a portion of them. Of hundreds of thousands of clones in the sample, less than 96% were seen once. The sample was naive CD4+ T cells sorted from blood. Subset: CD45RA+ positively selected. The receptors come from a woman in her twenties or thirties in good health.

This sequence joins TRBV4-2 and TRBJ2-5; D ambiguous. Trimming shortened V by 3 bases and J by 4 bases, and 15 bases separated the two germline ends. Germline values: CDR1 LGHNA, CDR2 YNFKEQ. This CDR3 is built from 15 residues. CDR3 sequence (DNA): TGTGCCAGCAGCCACTTAGCCTCGTTCACAGAGACCCAGTACTTC. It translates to CASSHLASFTETQYF.

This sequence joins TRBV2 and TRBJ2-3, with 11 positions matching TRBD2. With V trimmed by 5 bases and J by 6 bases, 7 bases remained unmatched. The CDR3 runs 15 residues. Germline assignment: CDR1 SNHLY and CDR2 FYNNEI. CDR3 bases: TGTGCCAGCAGTTGGACTAGCGGGCTCGGCGATACGCAGTATTTT. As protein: CASSWTSGLGDTQYF.

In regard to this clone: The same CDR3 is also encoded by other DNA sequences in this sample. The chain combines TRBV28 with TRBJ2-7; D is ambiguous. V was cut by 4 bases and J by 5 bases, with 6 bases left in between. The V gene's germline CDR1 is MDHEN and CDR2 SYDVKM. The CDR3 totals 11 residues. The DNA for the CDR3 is TGTGCCAGCAGTTCCCGACACGAGCAGTACTTC. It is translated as CASSSRHEQYF.

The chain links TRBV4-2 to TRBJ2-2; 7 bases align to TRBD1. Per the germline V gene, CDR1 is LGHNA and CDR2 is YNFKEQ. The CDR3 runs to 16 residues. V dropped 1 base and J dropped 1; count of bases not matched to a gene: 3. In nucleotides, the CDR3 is TGTGCCAGCAGCCAAGCGGGGACAGAGAACACCGGGGAGCTGTTTTTT. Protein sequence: CASSQAGTENTGELFF.

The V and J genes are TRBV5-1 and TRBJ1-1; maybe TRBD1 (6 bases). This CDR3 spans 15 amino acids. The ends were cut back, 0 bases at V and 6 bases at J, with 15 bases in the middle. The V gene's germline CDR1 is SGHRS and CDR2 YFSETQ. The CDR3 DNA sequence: TGCGCCAGCAGCTTGGTAACAGGGACTGTCGCTGAAGCTTTCTTT. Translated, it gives CASSLVTGTVAEAFF.

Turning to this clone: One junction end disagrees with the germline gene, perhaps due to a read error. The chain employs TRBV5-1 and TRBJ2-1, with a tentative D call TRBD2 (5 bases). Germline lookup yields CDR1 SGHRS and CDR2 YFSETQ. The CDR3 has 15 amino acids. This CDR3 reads CASKESGSSYNEQFF. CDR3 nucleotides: TGCGCGAGCAAGGAGTCGGGATCCTCCTACAATGAGCAGTTCTTC.

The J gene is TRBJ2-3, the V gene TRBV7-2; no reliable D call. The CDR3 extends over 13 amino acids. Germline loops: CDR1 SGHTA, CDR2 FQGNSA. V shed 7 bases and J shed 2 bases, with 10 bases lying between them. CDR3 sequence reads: CASTHPFTDTQYF. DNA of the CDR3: TGTGCCAGCACCCATCCCTTCACAGATACGCAGTATTTT.

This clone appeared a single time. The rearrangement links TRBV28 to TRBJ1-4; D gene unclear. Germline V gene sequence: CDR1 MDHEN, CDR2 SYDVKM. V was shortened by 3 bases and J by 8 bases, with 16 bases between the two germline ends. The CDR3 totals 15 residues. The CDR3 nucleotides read TGTGCCAGCAGTTTGTCCCAAGACACCCAAGAAAAACTGTTTTTT. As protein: CASSLSQDTQEKLFF.

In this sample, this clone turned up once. The CDR3 DNA is TGTGCCAGCAGTGCCGTCCAGGGAGACACGCAGTATTTT. It yields the protein CASSAVQGDTQYF. The chain links TRBV6-4 to TRBJ2-3, with D perhaps TRBD1 or TRBD2 (5 bases each). Germline CDR1 MRHNA, CDR2 SNTAGT. The CDR3 runs 13 residues. The germline V and J ends were trimmed by 4 bases and 9 bases, with 14 bases remaining between them.

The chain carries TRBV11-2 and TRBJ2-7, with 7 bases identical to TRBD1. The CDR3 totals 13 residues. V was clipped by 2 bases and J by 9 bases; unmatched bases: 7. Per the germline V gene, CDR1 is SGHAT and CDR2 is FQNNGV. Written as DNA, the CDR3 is TGTGCCAGCAGCTTATGGGACAGTATCGGGCAGTACTTC. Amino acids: CASSLWDSIGQYF. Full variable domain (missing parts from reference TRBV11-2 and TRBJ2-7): EAGVAQSPRYKIIEKRQSVAFWCNPISGHATLYWYQQILGQGPKLLIQFQNNGVVDDSQLPKDRFSAERLKGVDSTLKIQPAKLEDSAVYLCASSLWDSIGQYFGPGTRLTVT.